These 14 T cell receptor beta chains share one sample of origin, sequenced in a study of cytomegalovirus exposure and HLA in healthy donors. This PCR relied on a set of 60 Vbeta primers and 13 Jbeta primers. Measured with immunoSEQ multiplex PCR; TCRdb has only the in-frame clones, and not every one. The sample lists about 180,000 clones, roughly three quarters seen once, with around 3% in the top ten. Sequencing input: PBMCs. All receptors derive from a male donor in good health and CMV-seronegative.

V is TRBV6-6 and J is TRBJ2-3, with TRBD2 identical over 7 bases. CDR1 MNHNY and CDR2 SVGAGI come from the germline V gene (reference sequence). The CDR3 covers 14 residues. Trimming at V came to 5 bases and at J to 4 bases, leaving 6 bases not matched to a gene. The CDR3 DNA sequence: TGTGCCAGCAGTACTCATGGGGGGGCAGATACGCAGTATTTT. Translating gives CASSTHGGADTQYF.

The chain is built from TRBV28 and TRBJ2-7; D remains ambiguous. The CDR3 has 12 residues. V lost 6 bases and J lost 3, with 9 bases in between. Germline CDR1 and CDR2: MDHEN and SYDVKM. The chain's CDR3 is CASSEHGYEQYF. CDR3 DNA sequence: TGTGCCAGCAGCGAACATGGCTACGAGCAGTACTTC.

The chain carries TRBV5-1 and TRBJ2-5; 9 bases are a match to TRBD2. The J call may be faulty, since TRBJ2-7 better matches the DNA end. The CDR3 loop spans 16 amino acids. The germline V gene encodes CDR1 SGHRS and CDR2 YFSETQ. CDR3 in DNA: TGCGCCAGCAGCGCGGGAGGGAGCGGGGGTACCTACGAGCAGTACTTC. Its translation: CASSAGGSGGTYEQYF.

This sequence joins TRBV11-2 and TRBJ2-5; TRBD1 aligns across 10 bases. The CDR3 length is 14 residues. Germline CDR1 is SGHAT and CDR2 is FQNNGV. V lost 4 bases, J lost 4 bases, and 3 bases stayed unmatched. The CDR3 loop is CASSSRQGAETQYF. The CDR3 DNA follows: TGTGCCAGCAGCTCAAGACAGGGGGCAGAGACCCAGTACTTC.

V is TRBV30 and J is TRBJ1-4; D not resolved. V was clipped by 3 bases and J by 2 bases, with 10 bases between them. CDR1 and CDR2 (germline): GTSNPN, SVGIG (reference sequence). The CDR3 consists of 14 residues. This chain's CDR3 is CAWSEGMTNEKLFF. Here the CDR3 DNA reads TGTGCCTGGAGCGAGGGAATGACTAATGAAAAACTGTTTTTT.

The chain uses TRBV18 and TRBJ1-2; the D is unclear. Germline loops: CDR1 KGHSH, CDR2 LQKENI. The CDR3 loop spans 13 amino acids. V lost 3 bases to trimming and J lost 6 bases, with 11 bases between them. The CDR3 DNA reads TGTGCCAGCTCACCTCGGCCCGAGGATGGCTACACCTTC. It codes for CASSPRPEDGYTF.

This clone was seen only once. The chain links TRBV10-3 to TRBJ2-2; D is uncertain. The CDR3 is 12 residues long. Germline CDR1 and CDR2: ENHRY and SYGVKD. V lost 4 bases to trimming and J lost 3 bases, with 3 bases between them. The CDR3, as DNA: TGTGCCATCAGTGGAGACACCGGGGAGCTGTTTTTT. Amino acids: CAISGDTGELFF.

This clone appeared once. The chain carries TRBV12-5 and TRBJ2-1; D may be TRBD1 (6 bases). There are 11 residues in the CDR3. In germline, CDR1 is LGHNT, CDR2 FRNRAP. V was shortened by 9 bases and J by 9 bases, with 12 bases between the two germline ends. The CDR3 sequence is CASTLGGEQFF. DNA of the CDR3: TGTGCTAGCACATTAGGGGGTGAGCAGTTCTTC.

This clone turned up a few times. V usage is TRBV10-3 and J usage is TRBJ2-7, with 8 bases that match TRBD2. Germline CDR1 ENHRY, CDR2 SYGVKD. The V and J ends lost 3 bases and 5 bases, in that order; junction bases with no gene match: 9. The CDR3 sequence is 15 residues long. The CDR3 loop is CAISDGGSGNDEQYF. Here the CDR3 DNA reads TGTGCCATCAGTGATGGGGGTAGCGGGAATGACGAGCAGTACTTC.

The rearrangement links TRBV27 to TRBJ2-3; TRBD2 is a possible D gene (6 bases). Trimming removed 2 bases from V and 6 bases from J, with 21 bases in between. The germline gives CDR1 MNHEY, CDR2 SMNVEV (reference sequence). The CDR3 covers 17 residues. CDR3 in amino acids: CASSLNEGLPHTDTQYF. The CDR3, as DNA: TGTGCCAGCAGTTTAAATGAGGGACTGCCGCATACGGATACGCAGTATTTT.

J is TRBJ1-1 and V is TRBV6-6, with D uncertain. Per germline, CDR1 MNHNY and CDR2 SVGAGI (reference sequence). V lost 7 bases to trimming and J lost 8 bases, with 11 bases between them. This CDR3 has 11 residues. CDR3 DNA sequence: TGTGCCAGCACCGCAGTCAGGGAAGCTTTCTTT. Protein product: CASTAVREAFF.

The chain carries TRBV29-1 and TRBJ2-1; TRBD2 matches at 8 bases. J gave up 0 bases and V 4 bases, and 2 bases lay outside the gene matches. The V gene's germline CDR1 is SQVTM and CDR2 ANQGSEA. The length of the CDR3 is 14 residues. CDR3 amino acids: CSVGGTSSYNEQFF. DNA of the CDR3: TGCAGCGTTGGGGGGACTAGCTCCTACAATGAGCAGTTCTTC.

V and J are TRBV2 and TRBJ1-5, with 7 bases that match TRBD1. This CDR3 comprises 15 residues. Looked up from germline, CDR1 is SNHLY and CDR2 is FYNNEI. V was pared by 4 bases and J by 4 bases, with 7 bases of the junction left unmatched. In nucleotides, the CDR3 is TGTGCCAGCAGTGGAACTATACAGGGGAATCAGCCCCAGCATTTT. Protein sequence: CASSGTIQGNQPQHF.

This sequence joins TRBV7-6 and TRBJ1-5; possible D gene TRBD1, 6 bases. Germline loops: CDR1 SGHVS, CDR2 FNYEAQ. Trimming removed 3 bases at V and 1 base at J, with 13 bases between. CDR3 length equals 16 residues. CDR3 loop: CASSFSTGPSNQPQHF. The CDR3 bases are TGTGCCAGCAGCTTCTCGACAGGTCCGAGCAATCAGCCCCAGCATTTT.